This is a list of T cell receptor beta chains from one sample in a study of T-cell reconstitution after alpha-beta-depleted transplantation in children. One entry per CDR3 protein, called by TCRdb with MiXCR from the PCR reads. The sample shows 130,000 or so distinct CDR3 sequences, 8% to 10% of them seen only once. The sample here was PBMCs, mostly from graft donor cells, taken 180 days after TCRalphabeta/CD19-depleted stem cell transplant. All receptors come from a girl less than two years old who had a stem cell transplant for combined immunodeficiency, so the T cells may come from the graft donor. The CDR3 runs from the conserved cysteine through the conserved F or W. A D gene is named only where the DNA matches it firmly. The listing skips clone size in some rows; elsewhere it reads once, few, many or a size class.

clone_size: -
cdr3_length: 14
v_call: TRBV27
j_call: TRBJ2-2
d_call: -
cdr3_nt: TGTGCCAGCACCCCAACAGCGGGCACCGGGGAGCTGTTTTTT
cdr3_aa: CASTPTAGTGELFF

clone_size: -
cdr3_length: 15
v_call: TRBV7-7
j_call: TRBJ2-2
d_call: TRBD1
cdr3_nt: TGTGCCAGCAGCCCAGGGACAGCCGACACCGGGGAGCTGTTTTTT
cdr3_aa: CASSPGTADTGELFF

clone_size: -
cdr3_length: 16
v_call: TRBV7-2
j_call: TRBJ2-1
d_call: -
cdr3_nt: TGTGCCAGCAGCTTGTACTTGGATCTTCCTGTCAATGAGCAGTTCTTC
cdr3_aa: CASSLYLDLPVNEQFF

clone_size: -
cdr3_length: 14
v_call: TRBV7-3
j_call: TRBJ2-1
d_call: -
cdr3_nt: TGTGCCAGCAGCTCTATGTGGCCATACAATGAGCAGTTCTTC
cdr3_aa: CASSSMWPYNEQFF

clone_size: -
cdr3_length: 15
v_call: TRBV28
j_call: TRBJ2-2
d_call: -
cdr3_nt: TGTGCCAGCAGCCCGGGACTCCGGAACACCGGGGAGCTGTTTTTT
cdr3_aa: CASSPGLRNTGELFF

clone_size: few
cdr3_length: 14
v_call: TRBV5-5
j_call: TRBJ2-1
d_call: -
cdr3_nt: TGTGCCAGCCACCCCAGTCCGATTTACAATGAGCAGTTCTTC
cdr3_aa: CASHPSPIYNEQFF

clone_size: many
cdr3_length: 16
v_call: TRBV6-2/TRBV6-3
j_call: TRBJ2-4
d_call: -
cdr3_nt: TGTGCCAGCAGTTTTCCAAACGGATCGGCCAAAAACATTCAGTACTTC
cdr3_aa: CASSFPNGSAKNIQYF

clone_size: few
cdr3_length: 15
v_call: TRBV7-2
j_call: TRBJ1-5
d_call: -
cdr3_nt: TGTGCCAGCAGCTTCGCCCACGGACAGAATCAGCCCCAGCATTTT
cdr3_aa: CASSFAHGQNQPQHF

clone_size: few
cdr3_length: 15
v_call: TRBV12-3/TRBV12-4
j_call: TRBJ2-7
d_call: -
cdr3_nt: TGTGCCAGCAGTTTTTATGAGGGGATCTCCTACGAGCAGTACTTC
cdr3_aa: CASSFYEGISYEQYF

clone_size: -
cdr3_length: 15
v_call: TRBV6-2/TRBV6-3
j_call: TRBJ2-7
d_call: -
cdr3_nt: TGTGCCAGCAGCCGACAGGTAACTCTTTCCTACGAGCAGTACTTC
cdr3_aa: CASSRQVTLSYEQYF

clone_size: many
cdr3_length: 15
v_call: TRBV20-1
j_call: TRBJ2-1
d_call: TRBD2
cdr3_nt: TGCAGTGCTGGCCCGGGACTAGCGGGGTTTGGTGAGCAGTTCTTC
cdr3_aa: CSAGPGLAGFGEQFF

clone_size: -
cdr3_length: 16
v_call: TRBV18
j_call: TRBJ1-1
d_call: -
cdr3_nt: TGTGCCAGCTCACCGAGGGGGGAGCCCATGAACACTGAAGCTTTCTTT
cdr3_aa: CASSPRGEPMNTEAFF

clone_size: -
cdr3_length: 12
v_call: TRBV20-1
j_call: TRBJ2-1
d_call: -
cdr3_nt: TGCAGTGCTAGAGGTCCGCGGAATGAGCAGTTCTTC
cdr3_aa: CSARGPRNEQFF

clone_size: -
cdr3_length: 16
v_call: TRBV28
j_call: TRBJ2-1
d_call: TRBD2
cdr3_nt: TGTGCCAGCTCACCGCTTAGCGGGGGTTCCTACAATGAGCAGTTCTTC
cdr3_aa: CASSPLSGGSYNEQFF

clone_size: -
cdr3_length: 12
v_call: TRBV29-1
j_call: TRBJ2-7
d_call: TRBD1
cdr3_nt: TGCAGCGTTTCAAAGGGGGCGGCCGAGCAGTACTTC
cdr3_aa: CSVSKGAAEQYF

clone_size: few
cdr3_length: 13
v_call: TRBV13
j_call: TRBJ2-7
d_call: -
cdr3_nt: TGTGCCAGCAGCCGGGACGGTTACTACGAGCAGTACTTC
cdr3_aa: CASSRDGYYEQYF

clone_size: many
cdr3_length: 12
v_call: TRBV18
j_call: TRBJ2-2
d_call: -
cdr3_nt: TGTGCCAGCTCACCCCTCACCGGGGAGCTGTTTTTT
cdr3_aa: CASSPLTGELFF

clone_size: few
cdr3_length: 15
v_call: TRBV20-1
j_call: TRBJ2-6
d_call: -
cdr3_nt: TGCAGTGCTCAGAGGCGAGTTCCTGGGGCCAACGTCCTGACTTTC
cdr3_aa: CSAQRRVPGANVLTF

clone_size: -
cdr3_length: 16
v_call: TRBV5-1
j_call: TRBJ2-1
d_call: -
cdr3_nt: TGCGCCAGCAGCTTGGCCAGGGGGGGCCGATTCGATGAGCAGTTCTTC
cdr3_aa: CASSLARGGRFDEQFF

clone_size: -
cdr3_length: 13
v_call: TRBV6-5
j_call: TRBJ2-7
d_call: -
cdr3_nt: TGTGCCAGCAGTTTTAACTTGCACTACGAGCAGTACTTC
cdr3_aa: CASSFNLHYEQYF

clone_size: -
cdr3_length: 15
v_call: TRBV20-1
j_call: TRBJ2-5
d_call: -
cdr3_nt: TGCAGTGCTCTGCGGACAGACTGGTACCAAGAGACCCAGTACTTC
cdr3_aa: CSALRTDWYQETQYF

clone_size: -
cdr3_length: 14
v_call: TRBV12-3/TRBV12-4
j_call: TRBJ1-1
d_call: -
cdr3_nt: TGTGCCAGCAGTTTCGGGTTAGGGAACACTGAAGCTTTCTTT
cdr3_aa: CASSFGLGNTEAFF

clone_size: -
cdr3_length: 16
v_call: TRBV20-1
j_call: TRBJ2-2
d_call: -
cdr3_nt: TGCAGTGCCCCCCTAGTCGGGGGGCTCCCCACCGGGGAGCTGTTTTTT
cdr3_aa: CSAPLVGGLPTGELFF

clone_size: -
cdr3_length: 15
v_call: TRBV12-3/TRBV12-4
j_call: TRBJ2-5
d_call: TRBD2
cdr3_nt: TGTGCCAGCAGTCCTGGACTAGCGCCAGGGGAGACCCAGTACTTC
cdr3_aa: CASSPGLAPGETQYF

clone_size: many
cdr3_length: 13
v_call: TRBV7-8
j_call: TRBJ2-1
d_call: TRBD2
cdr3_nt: TGTGCCAGCAGCCCTGGGACTAGCGCGACGCAGTTCTTC
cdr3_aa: CASSPGTSATQFF

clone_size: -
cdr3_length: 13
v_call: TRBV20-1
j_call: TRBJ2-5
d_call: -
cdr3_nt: TGCAGTACCCCATCTCAACCCCAAGAGACCCAGTACTTC
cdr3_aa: CSTPSQPQETQYF

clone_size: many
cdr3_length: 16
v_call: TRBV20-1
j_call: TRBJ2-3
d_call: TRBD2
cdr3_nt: TGCAGTGCTAGAGATAGCTTGGCGGGAGTTAAAGATACGCAGTATTTT
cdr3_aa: CSARDSLAGVKDTQYF

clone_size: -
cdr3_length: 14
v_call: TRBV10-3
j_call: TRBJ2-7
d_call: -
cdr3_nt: TGTGCCATCACCACAGAGGGGAGTTCGGGCGAGCAGTACTTC
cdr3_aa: CAITTEGSSGEQYF

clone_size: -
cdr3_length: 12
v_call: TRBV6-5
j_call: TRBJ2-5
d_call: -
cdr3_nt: TGTGCCAGCAGGAGGGGATGGGAGACCAAGTACTTC
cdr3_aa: CASRRGWETKYF

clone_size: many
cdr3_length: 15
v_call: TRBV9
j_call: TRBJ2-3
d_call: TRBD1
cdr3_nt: TGTGCCAGCACTCAGGGGGCAGGTACCGCAGATACGCAGTATTTT
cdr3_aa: CASTQGAGTADTQYF

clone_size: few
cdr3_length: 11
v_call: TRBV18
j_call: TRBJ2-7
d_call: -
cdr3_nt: TGTGCCAGCTCACCAGGGACTGAGCAGTACTTC
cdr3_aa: CASSPGTEQYF

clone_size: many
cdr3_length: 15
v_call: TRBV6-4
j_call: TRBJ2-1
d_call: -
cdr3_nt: TGTGCCAGCAGTGAAGAGTTGTCTCTTTACAATGAGCAGTTCTTC
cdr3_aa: CASSEELSLYNEQFF

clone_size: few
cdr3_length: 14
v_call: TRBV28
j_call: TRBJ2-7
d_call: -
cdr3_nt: TGTGCCAGCAGTTCTGGCGCCCCCTCATACGAGCAGTACTTC
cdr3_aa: CASSSGAPSYEQYF

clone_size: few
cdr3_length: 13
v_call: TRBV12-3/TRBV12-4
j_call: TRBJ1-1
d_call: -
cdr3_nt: TGTGCCAGCAGTTCAAACGGACGGCATGAAGCTTTCTTT
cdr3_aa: CASSSNGRHEAFF

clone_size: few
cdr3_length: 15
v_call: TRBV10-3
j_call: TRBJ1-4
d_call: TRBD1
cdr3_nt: TGTGCCATCAGTGAGTCCCGGGACAGGGAATTAGTACTGTTTTTT
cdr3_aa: CAISESRDRELVLFF

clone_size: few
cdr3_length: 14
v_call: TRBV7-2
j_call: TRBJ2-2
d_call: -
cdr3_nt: TGTGCCAGCAGCACCGGACCGAACACCGGGGAGCTGTTTTTT
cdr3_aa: CASSTGPNTGELFF

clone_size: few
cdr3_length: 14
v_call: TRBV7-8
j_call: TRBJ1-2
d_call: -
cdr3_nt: TGTGCCACCAGCGGGGGGGCCCGAGAGGATGGCTACACCTTC
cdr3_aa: CATSGGAREDGYTF

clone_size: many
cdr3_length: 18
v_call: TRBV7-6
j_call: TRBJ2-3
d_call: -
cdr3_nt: TGTGCCAGCAGCTATACACAGGGTTCCTGGCTAGGCACAGATACGCAGTATTTT
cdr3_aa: CASSYTQGSWLGTDTQYF

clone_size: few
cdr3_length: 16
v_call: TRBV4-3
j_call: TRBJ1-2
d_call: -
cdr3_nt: TGCGCCAGCAGCCACGCCCTTGGGGCAGGGACCGGGGGCTACACCTTC
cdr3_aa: CASSHALGAGTGGYTF

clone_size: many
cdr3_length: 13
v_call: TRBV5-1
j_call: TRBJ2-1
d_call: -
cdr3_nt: TGCGCCAGCAGCTGGACACTTAACAATGAGCAGTTCTTC
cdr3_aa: CASSWTLNNEQFF

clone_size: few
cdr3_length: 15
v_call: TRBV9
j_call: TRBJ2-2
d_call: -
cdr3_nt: TGTGCCAGCAGCGGGAGGACACCGAACACCGGGGAGCTGTTTTTT
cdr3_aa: CASSGRTPNTGELFF

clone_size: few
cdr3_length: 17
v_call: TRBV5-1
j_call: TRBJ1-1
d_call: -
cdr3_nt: TGCGCCAGCAGCGCCGTGGGGGGGGGCGACTGGAACACTGAAGCTTTCTTT
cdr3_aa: CASSAVGGGDWNTEAFF

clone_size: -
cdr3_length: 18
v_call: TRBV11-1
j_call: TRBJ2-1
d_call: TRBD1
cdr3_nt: TGTGCCAGCAGCCGGGGACAGGGAATAAGGGGGCTTCTGAATGAGCAGTTCTTC
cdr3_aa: CASSRGQGIRGLLNEQFF

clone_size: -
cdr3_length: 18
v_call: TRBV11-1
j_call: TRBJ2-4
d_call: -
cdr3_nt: TGTGCCAGCAGCTTAACGAGCCTCGCCTGGGGGTTTATGGACATTCAGTACTTC
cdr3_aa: CASSLTSLAWGFMDIQYF

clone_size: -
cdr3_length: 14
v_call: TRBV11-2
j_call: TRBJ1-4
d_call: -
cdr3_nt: TGTGCCAGCAGCTTGAGGGGGGTTCGGGAAAAACTGTTTTTT
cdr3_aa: CASSLRGVREKLFF

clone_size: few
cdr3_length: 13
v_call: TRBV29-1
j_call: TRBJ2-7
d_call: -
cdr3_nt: TGCAGCGTTGAGTGCTCGGGTTCCTACGAGCAGTACTTC
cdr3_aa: CSVECSGSYEQYF

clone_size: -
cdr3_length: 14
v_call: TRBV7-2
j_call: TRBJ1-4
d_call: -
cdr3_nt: TGTGCCAGCAGCTTAGGACAGGATAATGAAAAACTGTTTTTT
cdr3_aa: CASSLGQDNEKLFF

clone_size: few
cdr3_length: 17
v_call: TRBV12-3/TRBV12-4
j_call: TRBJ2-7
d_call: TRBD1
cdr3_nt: TGTGCCAGCAGTCTAGGTAGGAAGAGGACAGGGATGGGCGAGCAGTACTTC
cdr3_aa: CASSLGRKRTGMGEQYF

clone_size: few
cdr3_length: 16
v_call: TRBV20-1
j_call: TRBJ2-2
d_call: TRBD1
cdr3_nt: TGCAGTGCAACCCGGACAGGGGGCTATGACACCGGGGAGCTGTTTTTT
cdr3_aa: CSATRTGGYDTGELFF

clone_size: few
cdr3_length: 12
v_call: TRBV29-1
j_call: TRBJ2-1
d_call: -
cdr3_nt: TGCAGCGTTTCTATCTCCTACAATGAGCAGTTCTTC
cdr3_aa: CSVSISYNEQFF

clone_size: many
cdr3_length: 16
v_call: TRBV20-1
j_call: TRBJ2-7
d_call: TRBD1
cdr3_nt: TGCAGTGCTAGTGCCCCCCAGACAGGGGAAAGAGGCGAGCAGTACTTC
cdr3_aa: CSASAPQTGERGEQYF

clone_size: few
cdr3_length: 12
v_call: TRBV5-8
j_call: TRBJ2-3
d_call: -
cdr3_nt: TGTGCCAGCAGCTTGGTCTGGGTTTCGCAGTATTTT
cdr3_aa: CASSLVWVSQYF

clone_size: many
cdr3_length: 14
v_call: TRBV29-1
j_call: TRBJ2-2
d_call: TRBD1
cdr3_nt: TGCAGCGCCAGGACAGGGGGCAACACCGGGGAGCTGTTTTTT
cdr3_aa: CSARTGGNTGELFF

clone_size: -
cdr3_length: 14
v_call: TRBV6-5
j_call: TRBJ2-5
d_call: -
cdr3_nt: TGTGCCAGCAGTTACTCGACAGGCCAAGAGACCCAGTACTTC
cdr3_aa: CASSYSTGQETQYF

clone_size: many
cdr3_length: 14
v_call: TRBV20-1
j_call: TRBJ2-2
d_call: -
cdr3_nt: TGCAGTGCTCCCTTGACGGGGAACACCGGGGAGCTGTTTTTT
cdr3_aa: CSAPLTGNTGELFF

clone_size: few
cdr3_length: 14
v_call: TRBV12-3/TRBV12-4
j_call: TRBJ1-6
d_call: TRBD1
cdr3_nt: TGTGCCAGCAGTTTCGGAGGGGGCAGGTCACCCCTCCACTTT
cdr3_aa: CASSFGGGRSPLHF

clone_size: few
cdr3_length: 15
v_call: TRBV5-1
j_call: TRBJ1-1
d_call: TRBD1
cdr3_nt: TGCGCCAGCAGCCACGACAGGGTCATGAACACTGAAGCTTTCTTT
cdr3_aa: CASSHDRVMNTEAFF

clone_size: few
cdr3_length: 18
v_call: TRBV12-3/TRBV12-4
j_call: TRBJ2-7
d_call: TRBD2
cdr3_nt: TGTGCCAGCAGTCCCCTACTAGCGGGGGGCCCCCTGACCTACGAGCAGTACTTC
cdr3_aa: CASSPLLAGGPLTYEQYF

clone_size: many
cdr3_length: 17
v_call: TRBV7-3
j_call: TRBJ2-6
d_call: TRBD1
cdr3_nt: TGTGCCAGCAGCCGGGACAGCTCTGGCTCTGGGGCCAACGTCCTGACTTTC
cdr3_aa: CASSRDSSGSGANVLTF